This T cell receptor (beta chain) was identified in a study of cytomegalovirus exposure and HLA in healthy donors. The study, taken as a whole, reports: Overall, about 160 TCR beta chains were annotated as cytomegalovirus-associated.

V lost 0 bases to trimming and J lost 6 bases, with 13 bases between them. Germline V gives CDR1 LGHNA, CDR2 YNFKEQ. This CDR3 has 15 amino acids. Sequencing was performed with immunoSEQ multiplex PCR; in TCRdb, only in-frame clones are kept and a portion is missing. Of about 110,000 clones in the sample, nearly 97% were seen once. Comment on this clone: What it binds is not known.

This sequence originates from a woman under 30 in good health and CMV-seronegative. V usage is TRBV4-2 and J usage is TRBJ2-3; tentative D call: TRBD2 (6 bases). Sequenced material: PBMCs. The CDR3 here is CASSQETSTWDTQYF. The CDR3 DNA sequence: TGTGCCAGCAGCCAAGAGACTAGTACATGGGATACGCAGTATTTT.